The rows below give T cell receptor beta chains drawn from one sample of a study of cytomegalovirus exposure and HLA in healthy donors. Using immunoSEQ multiplex PCR, the repertoire was profiled, and TCRdb retains in-frame clones only, with some absent. The sample table includes about 190,000 clones. Sample: PBMCs. The source is a woman aged 25 to 45 in good health and CMV-seropositive. CDR3s include the opening cysteine and the closing phenylalanine or tryptophan. The D gene is left open where the match is weak.

V gene	J gene	D gene	CDR3 protein	CDR3 DNA
TRBV7-8	TRBJ1-1	-	CASSLDFGGRIEAFF	TGTGCCAGCAGCTTAGACTTCGGGGGGCGTATTGAAGCTTTCTTT
TRBV6-5	TRBJ1-2	-	CASGSQGNYGYTF	TGTGCCAGCGGGAGTCAGGGGAACTATGGCTACACCTTC
TRBV10-3	TRBJ1-4	TRBD1	CAISESADRPNEKLFF	TGTGCCATCAGTGAGTCAGCGGACAGGCCTAATGAAAAACTGTTTTTT
TRBV5-1	TRBJ2-2	-	CASSVAQGGTGELFF	TGCGCCAGCAGCGTAGCCCAGGGCGGCACCGGGGAGCTGTTTTTT
TRBV6-4	TRBJ2-2	-	CASSEDIAGELFF	TGTGCCAGCAGTGAAGACATCGCCGGGGAGCTGTTTTTT
TRBV6-6	TRBJ2-1	TRBD2	CASSQGLAGSNEQFF	TGTGCCAGCAGCCAGGGACTAGCGGGGAGTAATGAGCAGTTCTTC
TRBV11-3	TRBJ2-7	TRBD1	CASSFSGTGTYEQYF	TGTGCCAGCAGCTTCTCCGGGACAGGGACCTACGAGCAGTACTTC
TRBV9	TRBJ2-1	TRBD2	CASSVGAGTYNEQFF	TGTGCCAGCAGCGTAGGAGCGGGGACCTACAATGAGCAGTTCTTC
TRBV14	TRBJ1-5	-	CASSFYSNQPQHF	TGTGCCAGCAGCTTTTATAGCAATCAGCCCCAGCATTTT
TRBV28	TRBJ1-5	-	CASSLSRGARSNQPQHF	TGTGCCAGCAGTTTATCTCGGGGGGCGCGGAGCAATCAGCCCCAGCATTTT
TRBV10-3	TRBJ2-7	TRBD1	CAISGPPPGQGLYEQYF	TGTGCCATCAGCGGCCCCCCACCGGGACAGGGACTATATGAGCAGTACTTC
TRBV5-5	TRBJ1-2	-	CASSPNLRQARTF	TGTGCCAGCAGCCCGAACTTAAGACAGGCCCGGACCTTC
TRBV9	TRBJ2-7	TRBD2	CASSVVAGGYEQYF	TGTGCCAGCAGCGTAGTGGCGGGAGGCTACGAGCAGTACTTC
TRBV6-6	TRBJ1-2	-	CATEMYGYTF	TGTGCCACCGAGATGTATGGCTACACCTTC
TRBV7-2	TRBJ2-7	TRBD2	CASSLASGGTYEQYF	TGTGCCAGCAGCTTAGCTAGCGGGGGAACCTACGAGCAGTACTTC
TRBV5-4	TRBJ1-2	TRBD1	CASSLPGGGYTF	TGTGCCAGCAGCTTGCCAGGGGGCGGCTACACCTTC
TRBV19	TRBJ2-7	TRBD1	CASSITPTGRYEQYF	TGTGCCAGTAGTATTACCCCGACAGGGCGTTACGAGCAGTACTTC
TRBV5-4	TRBJ1-1	-	CASSLFSQAEAFF	TGTGCCAGCAGCTTGTTCAGCCAAGCGGAAGCTTTCTTT
TRBV9	TRBJ2-7	TRBD2	CASSPGLASLYEQYF	TGTGCCAGCAGCCCTGGACTAGCTTCCCTCTACGAGCAGTACTTC
TRBV7-2	TRBJ2-5	TRBD2	CASSGSGGAGETQYF	TGTGCCAGCAGCGGCAGCGGGGGGGCGGGTGAGACCCAGTACTTC
TRBV5-6	TRBJ1-3	TRBD1	CASSLHRGNTIYF	TGTGCCAGCAGCTTGCACAGGGGTAACACCATATATTTT
TRBV19	TRBJ2-5	-	CASSIVGRYKETQYF	TGTGCCAGTAGTATAGTCGGGAGATACAAAGAGACCCAGTACTTC
TRBV7-8	TRBJ2-1	-	CASSVDRSSYNEQFF	TGTGCCAGCAGCGTCGACAGGAGCTCCTACAATGAGCAGTTCTTC
TRBV5-1	TRBJ1-5	-	CASSVFGNQPQHF	TGCGCCAGTTCGGTTTTTGGCAATCAGCCCCAGCATTTT
TRBV9	TRBJ1-6	TRBD1	CASSSPTGASYNSPLHF	TGTGCCAGCAGCTCACCGACAGGGGCCTCCTATAATTCACCCCTCCACTTT
TRBV6-1	TRBJ2-7	TRBD2	CASSRGGSSYEQYF	TGTGCCAGCAGTAGGGGCGGGAGCTCCTACGAGCAGTACTTC
TRBV10-1	TRBJ1-6	TRBD1	CASRRETGFMRSYNSPLHF	TGCGCCAGCAGAAGAGAGACAGGGTTTATGAGGTCCTATAATTCACCCCTCCACTTT
TRBV6-5	TRBJ1-1	-	CASRWGVGTEAFF	TGTGCCAGCAGATGGGGAGTGGGCACTGAAGCTTTCTTT
TRBV5-4	TRBJ1-2	-	CASSLSGVANYGYTF	TGTGCCAGCAGCTTGAGCGGGGTGGCCAACTATGGCTACACCTTC
TRBV25-1	TRBJ2-7	TRBD2	CASSRGLAIYEQYF	TGTGCCAGCAGTAGGGGACTAGCTATCTACGAGCAGTACTTC
TRBV11-3	TRBJ2-7	-	CASSVTSAYEQYF	TGTGCCAGCAGCGTAACTAGTGCCTACGAGCAGTACTTC
TRBV5-1	TRBJ2-3	TRBD2	CASSPLLAGGPDTQYF	TGCGCCAGCAGCCCACTCTTGGCGGGAGGGCCAGATACGCAGTATTTT
TRBV7-9	TRBJ2-2	-	CASRRPALETGELFF	TGTGCCAGCAGGCGGCCGGCCCTGGAGACCGGGGAGCTGTTTTTT
TRBV5-1	TRBJ1-1	TRBD1	CASSWGQGMNTEAFF	TGCGCCAGCAGCTGGGGACAGGGGATGAACACTGAAGCTTTCTTT
TRBV19	TRBJ1-5	TRBD1	CASSSPGQLHQPQHF	TGTGCCAGTAGTTCGCCGGGACAGCTTCATCAGCCCCAGCATTTT
TRBV11-3	TRBJ2-7	-	CASSLEPTSEQYF	TGTGCCAGCAGCTTAGAACCTACGTCCGAGCAGTACTTC